These 22 T cell receptor beta chains originate from one sample sequenced in a study of cytomegalovirus exposure and HLA in healthy donors. PCR employed 60 Vbeta and 13 Jbeta primers. Data came from immunoSEQ multiplex PCR; TCRdb stores just in-frame clones and leaves some out. The sample shows some 100,000 clones, roughly 74% of them seen only once. The sequencing sample was made of PBMCs. Receptors originate from a woman in her 70s in good health and CMV-seropositive.

The V gene is TRBV9, the J gene TRBJ2-1; 10 positions agree with TRBD2. CDR1 is SGDLS and CDR2 is YYNGEE in the germline V gene. V shed 5 bases, J shed 6 bases, and the junction held 8 bases outside the gene matches. The CDR3 spans 15 residues. CDR3 DNA sequence: TGTGCCAGCAGTCAAGCGGGGGGGCCCGGCAATGAGCAGTTCTTC. Translating it yields CASSQAGGPGNEQFF.

This chain links TRBV21-1 with TRBJ1-6; TRBD1 is the table's D call, not checked against the DNA. TRBV21-1 is designated a pseudogene. This CDR3 region has 18 residues. The CDR3 is CASSKATVGQGRDSPLHF. The CDR3 DNA reads as TGTGCCAGCAGCAAAGCCACAGTAGGCCAGGGCAGGGATTCACCCCTCCACTTT.

V and J are TRBV5-8 and TRBJ1-4; possible D gene TRBD1, 6 bases. V shed 5 bases and J shed 8 bases, with 25 bases lying between them. CDR3 length: 17 amino acids. CDR1 is SGHTS, CDR2 YDEGEE, per germline. In nucleotides, the CDR3 is TGTGCCAGCAGTTCGGGAGGGACAACTCTAACGGGGGAAAAACTGTTTTTT. Protein sequence: CASSSGGTTLTGEKLFF.

This rearrangement joins TRBV5-1 to TRBJ1-1, with a weak D call TRBD1 (6 bases). Germline V gene sequence: CDR1 SGHRS, CDR2 YFSETQ. The CDR3 contains 15 residues. Trimming took off 0 bases at V and 3 bases at J, with 12 bases between the two ends. The CDR3 sequence is CASSLVLGGDTEAFF. CDR3 nucleotide sequence: TGCGCCAGCAGCTTGGTCTTAGGGGGAGACACTGAAGCTTTCTTT. The full variable domain, with the rest looked up from reference TRBV5-1 and TRBJ1-1, is KAGVTQTPRYLIKTRGQQVTLSCSPISGHRSVSWYQQTPGQGLQFLFEYFSETQRNKGNFPGRFSGRQFSNSRSEMNVSTLELGDSALYLCASSLVLGGDTEAFFGQGTRLTVV.

This clone has just a few counts. This chain uses TRBV2 with TRBJ2-1, with D maybe TRBD2 (7 bases). The V gene lost 2 bases and the J gene lost 4 bases, with 15 bases spanning the gap. Germline V CDR1 and CDR2: SNHLY, FYNNEI. This CDR3 region has 16 residues. In DNA form, the CDR3 reads TGTGCCAGCAGTGAAAGGGGGAGGGCCTGGTACAATGAGCAGTTCTTC. Translation: CASSERGRAWYNEQFF.

The V gene is TRBV6-1, the J gene TRBJ2-3; a weak D match, TRBD1 (5 bases). This CDR3 region has 12 residues. V lost 6 bases and J 6 bases, leaving 10 bases between the germline ends. CDR1 MNHNS and CDR2 SASEGT come from the germline V gene. The chain's CDR3 is CASRTAADTQYF. CDR3 coding DNA: TGTGCCAGCAGGACAGCCGCGGATACGCAGTATTTT.

The chain joins TRBV13 to TRBJ1-1; 9 bases line up with TRBD1. This CDR3 has 14 amino acids. Germline V gene sequence: CDR1 PRHDT, CDR2 FYEKMQ (reference sequence). J gave up 11 bases and V 5 bases, and 12 bases lay outside the gene matches. CDR3 loop: CASSRGRPQGAAFF. The CDR3 region has the DNA TGTGCCAGCAGCCGAGGCAGGCCACAGGGGGCGGCTTTCTTT. The entire variable domain, with the rest obtained from reference TRBV13 and TRBJ1-1, is as follows: AAGVIQSPRHLIKEKRETATLKCYPIPRHDTVYWYQQGPGQDPQFLISFYEKMQSDKGSIPDRFSAQQFSDYHSELNMSSLELGDSALYFCASSRGRPQGAAFFGQGTRLTVV.

J is TRBJ2-5 and V is TRBV4-2, with TRBD2 identical over 10 bases. Germline assignment: CDR1 LGHNA and CDR2 YNFKEQ. V trimming: 5 bases; J trimming: 2 bases; junction bases outside the gene matches: 5. The CDR3 runs 15 residues. In DNA, the CDR3 is TGTGCCAGCAGCTCGTGGACTAGCGGTCAAGAGACCCAGTACTTC. Translated, it gives CASSSWTSGQETQYF.

This chain joins TRBV6-1 and TRBJ1-5; 11 nucleotides agree with TRBD1. Germline V lookup: CDR1 MNHNS, CDR2 SASEGT. The CDR3 loop spans 17 amino acids. V lost 2 bases and J lost 9; bases outside the gene matches: 12. Here the CDR3 DNA reads TGTGCCAGCAGTGAAAATCCCCACGGACAGGGGGCAACGCCCCAGCATTTT. It yields the protein CASSENPHGQGATPQHF.

This rearrangement joins TRBV29-1 to TRBJ1-3, with TRBD1 identical over 10 bases. V lost 7 bases to trimming and J lost 4 bases; unmatched junction nucleotides: 4. Germline CDR1 and CDR2: SQVTM and ANQGSEA. The CDR3 is made up of 13 amino acids. The chain's CDR3 is CSATGQGGNTIYF. CDR3 in DNA: TGCAGCGCCACGGGACAGGGGGGAAACACCATATATTTT.

This clone came up a few times. This chain connects TRBV25-1 to TRBJ1-6; TRBD1 matches at 9 bases. CDR1 and CDR2 (germline): MGHDK, SYGVNS. The CDR3 is 13 amino acids. J gave up 9 bases and V 3 bases, and 0 bases lay outside the gene matches. The CDR3 sequence: CASSETGGSPLHF. Here the CDR3 DNA reads TGTGCCAGCAGTGAGACAGGGGGTTCACCCCTCCACTTT.

The V call is TRBV6-5, the J call TRBJ1-3; D gene uncertain. The V and J ends lost 2 bases and 0 bases respectively, with 8 bases between them. In germline, CDR1 is MNHEY, CDR2 SVGAGI. The CDR3 has 15 amino acids. The CDR3: CASSYAGVSGNTIYF. CDR3 bases: TGTGCCAGCAGTTACGCCGGGGTCTCTGGAAACACCATATATTTT.

The V and J genes are TRBV2 and TRBJ1-5, with D possibly being TRBD1 (6 bases). The length of the CDR3 is 15 residues. The germline CDR1 and CDR2 sequences are SNHLY and FYNNEI. V was cut by 4 bases and J by 6 bases, with 16 bases left in between. CDR3 DNA sequence: TGTGCCAGCAGTGGTGGGGGGGCTTGGGGTCAGCCCCAGCATTTT. It encodes CASSGGGAWGQPQHF.

For this clone: At one boundary the junction diverges from the germline segment, which might be a read error. V and J are TRBV7-7 and TRBJ2-3, with TRBD1 matching over 7 bases. The CDR3 spans 15 residues. Per germline, CDR1 SSHAT and CDR2 FNYEAQ (reference sequence). CDR3 nucleotide sequence: TGTGCTAGCAAACGAGGACAGGCCAGCACAGATACGCAGTATTTT. This sequence encodes CASKRGQASTDTQYF.

The rearrangement uses TRBV5-1 and TRBJ2-7, with TRBD2 as a possible D gene (7 bases). Per the germline V gene, CDR1 is SGHRS and CDR2 is YFSETQ. V shed 0 bases and J shed 2 bases, with 15 bases lying between them. The CDR3 is 16 amino acids. CDR3 coding DNA: TGCGCCAGCAGCTTGGATTACGGGGGGCAACCCTACGAGCAGTACTTC. It is translated as CASSLDYGGQPYEQYF.

The chain carries TRBV5-4 and TRBJ2-7; 7 bases map to TRBD1. The CDR3 runs 15 residues. With 5 bases clipped from V and 0 bases from J, the junction kept 8 bases outside the gene matches. The germline CDR1 and CDR2 sequences are SGHNT and YYREEE (reference sequence). CDR3 nucleotide sequence: TGTGCCAGCAGTCGGCCGGGACAGCCCTCCTACGAGCAGTACTTC. Protein product: CASSRPGQPSYEQYF. Looking up the rest from reference TRBV5-4 and TRBJ2-7 gives the full variable domain: ETGVTQSPTHLIKTRGQQVTLRCSSQSGHNTVSWYQQALGQGPQFIFQYYREEENGRGNFPPRFSGLQFPNYSSELNVNALELDDSALYLCASSRPGQPSYEQYFGPGTRLTVT.

The chain carries TRBV18 and TRBJ2-1; 9 bases line up with TRBD2. V shed 1 base, J shed 5 bases, and the junction held 6 bases outside the gene matches. The CDR3 totals 16 residues. Germline V gene lookup returns CDR1 KGHSH and CDR2 LQKENI. The CDR3 sequence: CASSPQLASGDNEQFF. The CDR3 DNA follows: TGTGCCAGCTCACCACAACTGGCTAGCGGGGACAATGAGCAGTTCTTC.

The rearrangement uses TRBV15 and TRBJ1-2; 10 positions agree with TRBD1. The germline V gene encodes CDR1 LNHNV and CDR2 YYDKDF (reference sequence). V shed 5 bases and J 5 bases; nucleotides not matched to a gene: 2. The length of the CDR3 is 13 residues. The CDR3 region is CATSVGQGYGYTF. The DNA of the CDR3 is TGTGCCACCAGCGTGGGACAGGGGTATGGCTACACCTTC.

This clone was detected a few times. The chain has TRBV27 and TRBJ1-1; D uncertain. Germline values: CDR1 MNHEY, CDR2 SMNVEV (reference sequence). With 5 bases removed from V and 5 bases from J, the gap between germline ends came to 6 bases. This CDR3 spans 11 amino acids. The CDR3 nucleotides read TGTGCCAGCAGTACCGGGACTGAAGCTTTCTTT. Translated, it gives CASSTGTEAFF.

The chain carries TRBV5-1 and TRBJ2-1; 8 bases line up with TRBD2. This CDR3 comprises 15 residues. From germline, CDR1 is SGHRS and CDR2 YFSETQ. Unmatched junction bases numbered 6, after V lost 2 bases and J lost 5 bases. The CDR3 DNA reads as TGCGCCAGCAGCTTAAGCGGGAGTCCCGACAATGAGCAGTTCTTC. Translating it yields CASSLSGSPDNEQFF.

V gene TRBV27 combines with J gene TRBJ2-7; TRBD2 matches at 12 bases. This CDR3 has 15 residues. Per germline, CDR1 MNHEY and CDR2 SMNVEV (reference sequence). Trimming cost V 3 bases and J 7 bases; bases outside gene matches: 7. The CDR3 nucleotides read TGTGCCAGCAGTTTGACTAGCGGGAGTCTCGGGGAGCAGTACTTC. It is translated as CASSLTSGSLGEQYF.

With regard to this clone: The same CDR3 can be traced to other DNA sequences in this sample. The chain employs TRBV9 and TRBJ1-3, with D hard to call. This CDR3 has 14 residues. V was pared by 1 base and J by 1 base, with 6 bases between. The germline V gene has CDR1 SGDLS and CDR2 YYNGEE. The CDR3 loop is CASSVRGSGNTIYF. In DNA, the CDR3 is TGTGCCAGCAGCGTAAGAGGTTCTGGAAACACCATATATTTT.